This entry is about one TCR beta chain. Only in-frame clones appear in the TCRdb table, and some are missing; sequencing was by immunoSEQ multiplex PCR. The sample lists over 100,000 clones, approximately 92% occurring once. This sample was taken from a study of control samples from healthy donors and cancer patients. Trimming took off 7 bases at V and 0 bases at J, with 19 bases between the two ends. Looked up from germline, CDR1 is MNHEY and CDR2 is SMNVEV (reference sequence). This CDR3 region has 16 residues. The chain carries TRBV27 and TRBJ2-7; D not certain. The sequenced material came from blood. The source is a man in his late teens or twenties in good health. CDR3 amino acids: CASTPKSVHPSYEQYF. In DNA, the CDR3 is TGTGCCAGCACCCCGAAGAGCGTCCATCCCTCCTACGAGCAGTACTTC.